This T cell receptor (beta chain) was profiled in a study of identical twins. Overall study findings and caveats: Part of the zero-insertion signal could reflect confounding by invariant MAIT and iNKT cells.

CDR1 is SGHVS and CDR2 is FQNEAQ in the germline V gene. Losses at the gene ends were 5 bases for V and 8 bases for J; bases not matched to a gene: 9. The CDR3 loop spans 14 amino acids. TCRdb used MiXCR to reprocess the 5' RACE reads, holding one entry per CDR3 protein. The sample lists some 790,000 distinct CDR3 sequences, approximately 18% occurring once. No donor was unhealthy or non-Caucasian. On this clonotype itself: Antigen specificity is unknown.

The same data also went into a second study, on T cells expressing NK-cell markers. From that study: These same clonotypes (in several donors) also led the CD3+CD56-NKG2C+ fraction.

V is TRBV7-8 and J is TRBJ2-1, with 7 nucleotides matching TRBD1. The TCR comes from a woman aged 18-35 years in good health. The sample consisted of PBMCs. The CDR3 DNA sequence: TGTGCCAGCAGCCCGGCGGAAGGGGGCTATGAGCAGTTCTTC. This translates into CASSPAEGGYEQFF.